Below, 22 T cell receptor beta chains from the same sample are listed, as sequenced in a study of cytomegalovirus exposure and HLA in healthy donors. PCR primers comprised 60 Vbeta and 13 Jbeta primers. The method was immunoSEQ multiplex PCR; TCRdb's version includes in-frame clones alone and lacks a portion of them. Of 30,000 to 40,000 clones detected, approximately 90% appear once; the ten largest clones hold roughly an eighth. The material sequenced was PBMCs. Receptors were obtained from a middle-aged woman in good health and CMV-seropositive.

This clone is labeled as large. The same CDR3 also results from other DNA sequences found in this sample. The gene calls are TRBV28 and TRBJ1-3, with D tentatively TRBD1 (5 bases). CDR1 MDHEN and CDR2 SYDVKM come from the germline V gene. Trimming removed 3 bases from V and 0 bases from J, with 18 bases in between. The CDR3 has 18 residues. The CDR3 DNA is TGTGCCAGCAGTTTTGATCTAGGTGGGGCCTTCTCTGGAAACACCATATATTTT. It encodes CASSFDLGGAFSGNTIYF.

The rearrangement uses TRBV20-1 and TRBJ2-3; D possibly corresponds to TRBD2 (7 bases). The CDR3 has 11 residues. V lost 3 bases and J lost 11, with 12 bases in between. Germline V gene sequence: CDR1 DFQATT, CDR2 SNEGSKA (reference sequence). CDR3 sequence reads: CSARGGGEQYF. The CDR3 bases are TGCAGTGCTAGGGGAGGGGGGGAGCAGTATTTT.

This clone was seen once. J is TRBJ2-1 and V is TRBV28; TRBD1 agrees at 8 bases. This CDR3 comprises 14 residues. The germline gives CDR1 MDHEN, CDR2 SYDVKM. V dropped 2 bases and J dropped 9; count of bases not matched to a gene: 6. CDR3 DNA sequence: TGTGCCAGCAGTTTAGGACAGGGAGGAAGTGAGCAGTTCTTC. This sequence encodes CASSLGQGGSEQFF.

This rearrangement joins TRBV7-2 to TRBJ2-2, with D possibly matching TRBD1 (6 bases). The germline V gene encodes CDR1 SGHTA and CDR2 FQGNSA. The germline V and J ends were trimmed by 5 bases and 5 bases, with 12 bases remaining between them. CDR3 size: 14 residues. The CDR3 DNA reads TGTGCCAGCAGCCCCCGACAGGTAACCGGGGAGCTGTTTTTT. Amino acid sequence: CASSPRQVTGELFF.

The chain combines TRBV28 with TRBJ2-7; D might be TRBD1 (6 bases). This CDR3 has 13 amino acids. Trimming removed 4 bases from V and 3 bases from J, with 10 bases in between. CDR1 is MDHEN, CDR2 SYDVKM, per germline. CDR3 coding DNA: TGTGCCAGCAGTTCGGGACATAACTACGAGCAGTACTTC. Translating gives CASSSGHNYEQYF.

The table lists this clone with a count of one. The rearrangement joins TRBV13 to TRBJ2-1; 12 bases map to TRBD2. The length of the CDR3 is 15 residues. The germline V gene has CDR1 PRHDT and CDR2 FYEKMQ (reference sequence). V shed 1 base and J 10 bases; nucleotides not matched to a gene: 5. Written as DNA, the CDR3 is TGTGCCAGCAGCTTAGAAGGCCTAGCGGGGGGGGAGCAGTTCTTC. Protein sequence: CASSLEGLAGGEQFF. Complete variable domain (other parts from reference TRBV13 and TRBJ2-1): AAGVIQSPRHLIKEKRETATLKCYPIPRHDTVYWYQQGPGQDPQFLISFYEKMQSDKGSIPDRFSAQQFSDYHSELNMSSLELGDSALYFCASSLEGLAGGEQFFGPGTRLTVL.

This chain connects TRBV6-5 to TRBJ2-3; D might be TRBD1 (6 bases). V lost 5 bases, J lost 2 bases, and 11 bases lay in between. Germline assignment: CDR1 MNHEY and CDR2 SVGAGI. The CDR3 spans 14 residues. DNA for the CDR3: TGTGCCAGCAGTGGGACATCCACCACAGATACGCAGTATTTT. The encoded protein is CASSGTSTTDTQYF.

The V gene is TRBV10-3, the J gene TRBJ1-4, with D possibly matching TRBD1 (5 bases). The length of the CDR3 is 17 residues. The germline CDR1 and CDR2 sequences are ENHRY and SYGVKD. The germline V and J ends were trimmed by 6 bases and 5 bases, with 22 bases remaining between them. The CDR3, as DNA: TGTGCCATCAGCGAAATGCCTGCGGGGACCGGGAATGAAAAACTGTTTTTT. As protein: CAISEMPAGTGNEKLFF.

This chain joins TRBV2 and TRBJ1-6, with 8 bases lining up with TRBD1. Trimming removed 2 bases from V and 9 bases from J; junction bases left unmatched: 9. The CDR3 spans 16 residues. The germline V gene has CDR1 SNHLY and CDR2 FYNNEI. Written as DNA, the CDR3 is TGTGCCAGCAGTGAATTAGGACAGGGTTTGGGTTCACCCCTCCACTTT. Its protein is CASSELGQGLGSPLHF.

The gene calls are TRBV7-9 and TRBJ2-7; possible D gene TRBD1, 5 bases. This CDR3 comprises 14 residues. Germline V CDR1 and CDR2: SEHNR, FQNEAQ (reference sequence). Trimming took 5 bases from V and 5 from J, leaving 16 bases between them. CDR3 nucleotide sequence: TGTGCCAGCAGCCGTGGACACCAAAGCCACGAGCAGTACTTC. Amino acid sequence: CASSRGHQSHEQYF.

This clone appeared a single time. V usage is TRBV4-3 and J usage is TRBJ2-2; 8 bases match TRBD2. Per the germline V gene, CDR1 is LGHNA and CDR2 is YSLEER. V shed 6 bases and J 4 bases; nucleotides not matched to a gene: 10. This CDR3 spans 16 amino acids. The CDR3 spells CASSHFLAGGTGELFF. The DNA of the CDR3 is TGCGCCAGCAGTCACTTTCTGGCGGGGGGCACCGGGGAGCTGTTTTTT.

The V gene is TRBV4-2, the J gene TRBJ2-7; tentative D call: TRBD1 (5 bases). The CDR3 has 14 residues. The ends were cut back, 0 bases at V and 5 bases at J, with 11 bases in the middle. Germline CDR1 reads LGHNA; CDR2 reads YNFKEQ. CDR3 in amino acids: CASSQDRDSHEQYF. In nucleotides, the CDR3 is TGTGCCAGCAGCCAAGATAGAGACAGCCACGAGCAGTACTTC.

The CDR3 region is CASAIAGPAFF. The DNA for the CDR3 is TGTGCCAGCGCTATTGCGGGACCAGCTTTCTTT. The V call is TRBV2, the J call TRBJ1-1, with D possibly matching TRBD1 (5 bases). The V end lost 8 bases, the J end lost 10 bases, and 14 bases lay between the germline ends. Germline assignment: CDR1 SNHLY and CDR2 FYNNEI. The CDR3 is 11 amino acids. The variable domain in full, completed from reference TRBV2 and TRBJ1-1, reads EPEVTQTPSHQVTQMGQEVILRCVPISNHLYFYWYRQILGQKVEFLVSFYNNEISEKSEIFDDQFSVERPDGSNFTLKIRSTKLEDSAMYFCASAIAGPAFFGQGTRLTVV.

V and J are TRBV4-1 and TRBJ1-4, with 7 bases aligning to TRBD1. The trim removed 1 base at V and 1 base at J, leaving 12 bases unmatched. This CDR3 is built from 19 residues. Germline V gene lookup returns CDR1 MGHRA and CDR2 YSYEKL. The CDR3 protein is CASSQVVGRQGKTNEKLFF. The CDR3 nucleotides read TGCGCCAGCAGCCAAGTTGTAGGGCGACAGGGAAAAACTAATGAAAAACTGTTTTTT.

The chain carries TRBV27 and TRBJ2-7; maybe TRBD1 (6 bases). There are 13 residues in the CDR3. Trimming removed 6 bases from V and 4 bases from J, with 13 bases in between. CDR1 is MNHEY and CDR2 is SMNVEV in the germline V gene (reference sequence). The DNA for the CDR3 is TGTGCCAGCAGGTACAGGGTGAGGTACGAGCAGTACTTC. It encodes CASRYRVRYEQYF.

This chain uses TRBV6-5 with TRBJ1-5; tentative D call: TRBD1 (6 bases). The CDR3 is made up of 13 amino acids. The V end was cut by 5 bases, the J end by 9 bases, with 14 bases between. CDR1 and CDR2 from the germline V gene are MNHEY and SVGAGI. The CDR3 loop is CASSLRQAPPQHF. As DNA, the CDR3 is TGTGCCAGCAGTCTACGACAGGCTCCGCCCCAGCATTTT.

The chain has TRBV5-8 and TRBJ2-5; no clear D. With the DNA end fitting TRBJ2-7 better, the J assignment may be wrong. This CDR3 has 11 residues. Per germline, CDR1 SGHTS and CDR2 YDEGEE. CDR3 residues: CASSFLPEQYF. CDR3 DNA sequence: TGTGCCAGCAGCTTCTTACCCGAGCAGTACTTC.

The rearrangement links TRBV11-2 to TRBJ2-7, with TRBD2 matching over 9 bases. J gave up 1 base and V 6 bases, and 4 bases lay outside the gene matches. This CDR3 region has 14 residues. The germline gives CDR1 SGHAT, CDR2 FQNNGV. CDR3 region: CASRYSGGSYEQYF. CDR3 nucleotide sequence: TGTGCCAGCAGGTACAGCGGGGGGTCCTACGAGCAGTACTTC.

This chain joins TRBV27 and TRBJ2-7; TRBD1 might be the D (6 bases). Germline V gene sequence: CDR1 MNHEY, CDR2 SMNVEV (reference sequence). V gave up 6 bases and J gave up 3 bases, with 18 bases separating them. The CDR3 totals 15 residues. This CDR3 is CASRIVGQKNYEQYF. Written as DNA, the CDR3 is TGTGCCAGCAGGATAGTTGGACAGAAAAACTACGAGCAGTACTTC.

V gene TRBV7-9 combines with J gene TRBJ1-1; D remains ambiguous. V was trimmed by 6 bases and J by 2 bases, leaving 10 bases between them. The CDR3 sequence is 13 residues long. From germline, CDR1 is SEHNR and CDR2 FQNEAQ (reference sequence). The CDR3 loop is CASRAKYNTEAFF. DNA for the CDR3: TGTGCCAGCAGGGCCAAATATAACACTGAAGCTTTCTTT.

The table lists this clone with a count of one. J is TRBJ2-3 and V is TRBV6-6, with 10 bases fitting TRBD2. V shed 7 bases, J shed 2 bases, and the junction held 6 bases outside the gene matches. CDR1 is MNHNY and CDR2 is SVGAGI in the germline V gene (reference sequence). The CDR3 runs to 15 residues. The CDR3 sequence is CASTSLAGITDTQYF. The CDR3 coding sequence is TGTGCCAGCACCTCACTAGCGGGGATCACAGATACGCAGTATTTT.

The V and J genes are TRBV7-2 and TRBJ2-5, with 7 bases aligning to TRBD1. Unmatched junction bases numbered 3, after V lost 3 bases and J lost 2 bases. The CDR3 extends over 14 amino acids. Germline V gene sequence: CDR1 SGHTA, CDR2 FQGNSA. CDR3 in DNA: TGTGCCAGCAGCTTCCAACAGGGGCAAGAGACCCAGTACTTC. Translated: CASSFQQGQETQYF. The full variable domain, rest sourced from reference TRBV7-2 and TRBJ2-5, is GAGVSQSPSNKVTEKGKDVELRCDPISGHTALYWYRQSLGQGLEFLIYFQGNSAPDKSGLPSDRFSAERTGGSVSTLTIQRTQQEDSAVYLCASSFQQGQETQYFGPGTRLLVL.